Listed below are T cell receptor beta chains from one sample, sequenced in a study of blood T cell repertoires in COVID-19. Measured with immunoSEQ multiplex PCR; TCRdb has only the in-frame clones, and not every one. The sample lists some 220,000 clones; approximately 78% were seen once. Sequencing used peripheral blood. The receptors shown here come from a woman in her 70s with COVID-19, enrolled during active disease. The CDR3 runs from the conserved cysteine through the conserved F or W. D genes are given only for firm matches. The size of a clone is reported for some rows only, either as once, few or many, or as a class for expanded clones.

13 TRBD1 TRBJ1-3 once TRBV28 TGTGCCAGCAGTTTGTACGGACAGGGTTCCATATATTTT CASSLYGQGSIYF
17 TRBD1 TRBJ1-3 - TRBV3-1/TRBV3-2 TGTGCCAGCAGCCAACAACAGGGGGCAAGGAGGGGAAACACCATATATTTT CASSQQQGARRGNTIYF
15 TRBD2 TRBJ2-3 - TRBV5-5 TGTGCCAGCAGCCTGGGACTAGCGGGAGCAGATACGCAGTATTTT CASSLGLAGADTQYF
15 - TRBJ2-1 - TRBV20-1 TGCAGTGCTAGTGGGTCTAGTCTCTCCTACAATGAGCAGTTCTTC CSASGSSLSYNEQFF
14 TRBD1 TRBJ2-1 - TRBV7-2 TGTGCCAGCAGCTTTGGGACAGCCCCCATCGAGCAGTTCTTC CASSFGTAPIEQFF
12 - TRBJ1-1 - TRBV5-1 TGCGCCAGCAGCCGGTTGAACACTGAAGCTTTCTTT CASSRLNTEAFF
15 - TRBJ1-2 - TRBV28 TGTGCCAGCCGAGATCAGGGGAGATCTAACTATGGCTACACCTTC CASRDQGRSNYGYTF
13 - TRBJ1-1 - TRBV5-5 TGTGCCAGCAGCTTTACAGGCCAAACTGAAGCTTTCTTT CASSFTGQTEAFF
12 - TRBJ2-2 - TRBV7-2 TGTGCCAGCAGCCTTAGCAGCCGGGAGCTGTTTTTT CASSLSSRELFF
15 - TRBJ1-3 - TRBV5-1 TGCGCCAGCAGCTTGGCCGAGGTTGCTGGAAACACCATATATTTT CASSLAEVAGNTIYF
17 TRBD1 TRBJ1-1 few TRBV6-2/TRBV6-3 TGTGCCAGCAGTTACTCCCCGGGACAGGGTGTTAGGACTGAAGCTTTCTTT CASSYSPGQGVRTEAFF
16 - TRBJ2-1 few TRBV4-2 TGTGCCAGCAGCCAAGTTCAGGTTGGGCTATACAATGAGCAGTTCTTC CASSQVQVGLYNEQFF
14 - TRBJ2-7 - TRBV6-5 TGTGCCAGCAGTTACACAGGAAGCCCCTACGAGCAGTACTTC CASSYTGSPYEQYF
20 - TRBJ2-5 - TRBV20-1 TGCAGTGCTAGTTTAGGAGGATCATTGGCTCCCCAAGAGTACCAAGAGACCCAGTACTTC CSASLGGSLAPQEYQETQYF
16 - TRBJ2-3 - TRBV2 TGTGCCAGCACCCGCCCCGGGGACTCTAGCACAGATACGCAGTATTTT CASTRPGDSSTDTQYF
12 - TRBJ1-5 - TRBV20-1 TGCAGTGCCAGTTATAGCAATCAGCCCCAGCATTTT CSASYSNQPQHF
16 - TRBJ2-2 - TRBV7-3 TGTGCCAGCAGCTTAATGGCGAGGGCGGGTACCGGGGAGCTGTTTTTT CASSLMARAGTGELFF
16 TRBD2 TRBJ2-2 - TRBV7-3 TGTGCCAGCAGCTACGGGACTAGCGGGAGCACCGGGGAGCTGTTTTTT CASSYGTSGSTGELFF
13 - TRBJ1-2 - TRBV27 TGTGCCAGCAGTTCACAGGGCGGCTATGGCTACACCTTC CASSSQGGYGYTF
13 - TRBJ2-3 - TRBV29-1 TGCAGCGTTGTGTACCAGGACACAGATACGCAGTATTTT CSVVYQDTDTQYF
15 TRBD1 TRBJ1-1 once TRBV5-6 TGTGCCAGCAGCCGTAGACAGGGGGGGCACACTGAAGCTTTCTTT CASSRRQGGHTEAFF
15 - TRBJ2-1 - TRBV5-1 TGCGCCAGCAGCTTACGGGCTCCCCGGAGCGGTGAGCAGTTCTTC CASSLRAPRSGEQFF
13 - TRBJ1-2 - TRBV14 TGTGCCAGCAGCCCACAGCAAAACTATGGCTACACCTTC CASSPQQNYGYTF
16 - TRBJ2-1 - TRBV5-1 TGCGCCAGCAGCTTGGAAGGCGGGACCAATTACAATGAGCAGTTCTTC CASSLEGGTNYNEQFF
14 TRBD1 TRBJ1-5 once TRBV19 TGTGCCAGTAGATATCCGGGACAGGGAAAGCCCCAGCATTTT CASRYPGQGKPQHF
18 TRBD1 TRBJ1-5 once TRBV7-2 TGTGCCAGCAGCTTAGGGCGGGCAGGGGGTACAAAAAATCAGCCCCAGCATTTT CASSLGRAGGTKNQPQHF
13 - TRBJ2-7 - TRBV6-2/TRBV6-3 TGTGCCAGCAGTTACGGGGCGACTTTCGAGCAGTACTTC CASSYGATFEQYF
14 - TRBJ2-1 - TRBV27 TGTGCCAGCAGTTTACCGGGATACTACAATGAGCAGTTCTTC CASSLPGYYNEQFF
13 - TRBJ1-1 - TRBV10-3 TGTGCCATCAGGGGCGGGCAGAACACTGAAGCTTTCTTT CAIRGGQNTEAFF
16 - TRBJ1-1 - TRBV7-2 TGTGCCAGCAGCTTAGCAGGGGTGACACATAACACTGAAGCTTTCTTT CASSLAGVTHNTEAFF
13 - TRBJ2-7 - TRBV28 TGTGCCAGCAGTTTCGGAGGTCCCTACGAGCAGTACTTC CASSFGGPYEQYF
13 - TRBJ1-2 - TRBV14 TGTGCCAGCAGTCCAGGGTATCGTTATGGCTACACCTTC CASSPGYRYGYTF
16 - TRBJ1-3 few TRBV19 TGTGCCAGTAGTCAAGGGGAAACTTTCTCTGGAAACACCATATATTTT CASSQGETFSGNTIYF
15 TRBD2 TRBJ2-1 - TRBV7-8 TGTGCCAGCAGCTTACGTAGCGGGACTTCTAATGAGCAGTTCTTC CASSLRSGTSNEQFF
15 TRBD2 TRBJ2-1 - TRBV5-4 TGTGCCAGCAGCTTTGGTCGGGAGGGCCAGAGAGAGCAGTTCTTC CASSFGREGQREQFF
11 - TRBJ1-2 - TRBV20-1 TGCAGTGCTAGAGTCACAGGGGGCTACACCTTC CSARVTGGYTF
13 - TRBJ1-1 - TRBV19 TGTGCCAGTAAGGTGCAGGTGAACACTGAAGCTTTCTTT CASKVQVNTEAFF